What follows are 6 T cell receptor beta chains derived from one specimen sequenced in a study of blood T cell repertoires in COVID-19. Produced via immunoSEQ multiplex PCR; TCRdb's table is partial and in-frame only. The sample contains around 46,000 clones, over 75% of which appear only once. The specimen was peripheral blood. These receptors came from a man between 45 and 60 years old with acute or convalescent COVID-19.

The genes are TRBV7-2 and TRBJ2-5; TRBD2 matches 7 bases. V trimming: 0 bases; J trimming: 3 bases; junction bases outside the gene matches: 10. The CDR3 is 17 residues long. Germline V gene sequence: CDR1 SGHTA, CDR2 FQGNSA. The CDR3: CASSLALGSGLKETQYF. The CDR3 DNA follows: TGTGCCAGCAGCTTAGCGCTGGGTAGCGGGTTGAAAGAGACCCAGTACTTC.

The chain is built from TRBV6-6 and TRBJ2-5, with 9 bases matching TRBD2. CDR1 and CDR2 from the germline V gene are MNHNY and SVGAGI (reference sequence). V gave up 6 bases and J gave up 2 bases; unmatched junction bases: 10. This CDR3 is 16 amino acids long. The CDR3: CASSFRSGGFQETQYF. The CDR3 DNA reads as TGTGCCAGCAGCTTCCGTAGCGGGGGATTTCAAGAGACCCAGTACTTC.

The V and J genes are TRBV7-8 and TRBJ1-4; 8 bases fit TRBD1. After removal of 5 bases from V and 14 bases from J, the junction contained 16 bases not matched to a gene. The V gene's germline CDR1 is SGHVS and CDR2 FQNEAQ. This CDR3 comprises 15 residues. CDR3 DNA: TGTGCCAGCAGCCCCCGGGACAGGTCTACATCGAAGCTGTTTTTT. Amino acids: CASSPRDRSTSKLFF. Full variable domain (remainder filled in from reference TRBV7-8 and TRBJ1-4): GAGVSQSPRYKVAKRGQDVALRCDPISGHVSLFWYQQALGQGPEFLTYFQNEAQLDKSGLPSDRFFAERPEGSVSTLKIQRTQQEDSAVYLCASSPRDRSTSKLFFGSGTQLSVL.

This clone qualifies as medium-sized (0.01 to 0.1%). This chain uses TRBV9 with TRBJ2-7; 7 bases match TRBD2. The germline V gene encodes CDR1 SGDLS and CDR2 YYNGEE. This CDR3 is 14 amino acids long. Trimming removed 1 base from V and 4 bases from J; junction bases left unmatched: 5. Written as DNA, the CDR3 is TGTGCCAGCAGCGTAAGGTGGGAGGGTTACGAGCAGTACTTC. Its protein product is CASSVRWEGYEQYF.

The chain combines TRBV2 with TRBJ1-2, with TRBD1 as a possible D gene (5 bases). The CDR3 runs to 13 residues. Trimming removed 2 bases from V and 7 bases from J, with 11 bases in between. The germline V gene has CDR1 SNHLY and CDR2 FYNNEI. The CDR3 is CASSEQGTIGYTF. The CDR3 bases are TGTGCCAGCAGTGAACAAGGGACTATTGGCTACACCTTC.

This clone was seen a few times. This CDR3 is also generated by other DNA sequences in the sample. V usage is TRBV6-5 and J usage is TRBJ1-2, with TRBD1 identical over 11 bases. CDR3 length: 16 amino acids. From germline, CDR1 is MNHEY and CDR2 SVGAGI. Trimming took 2 bases from V and 2 from J; bases not matched to a gene: 4. CDR3 loop: CASSYIRTGGNYGYTF. The DNA of the CDR3 is TGTGCCAGCAGTTACATCAGGACAGGGGGCAACTATGGCTACACCTTC.